This T cell receptor beta chain was identified in a study of tumor and adjacent non-tumor tissue in lung cancer. In the study overall: There were 11 to 12 adenocarcinoma, a couple of squamous cell carcinoma and 1 small cell lung cancer cases. General observations from the study: Significantly higher TCR diversity was found in tumor than normal lung. Normal lung showed higher cumulative top 100 clone frequency than tumor.

TCRbeta libraries were built with three rounds of nested PCR, modified from ARM-PCR. TCRdb re-called the multiplex PCR reads with MiXCR, one entry per CDR3 protein. The profile shows over 40,000 distinct CDR3 sequences, 70% to 80% of them singletons. On this clonotype itself: Its specificity is not known.

This sample's RNA came from whole unsorted tissue. Distant lung tissue was collected more than 3 cm away from the tumor edge. This CDR3 has 14 residues. V was clipped by 4 bases and J by 10 bases; unmatched bases: 7. Germline CDR1 and CDR2: MGHRA and YSYEKL. The rearrangement links TRBV4-1 to TRBJ1-6; TRBD1 agrees at 7 bases. The specimen was distant non-tumor lung tissue. The receptor's source is a woman aged 60-75 years with non-small cell lung cancer. CDR3 protein: CASSLTGTDSPLHF. The CDR3 DNA follows: TGCGCCAGCAGCCTTACCGGGACAGACTCACCCCTCCACTTT.